The 30 T cell receptor beta chains presented below share a single source sample, sequenced in a study of OX40 agonist ivuxolimab in advanced cancers. Clones were read by immunoSEQ multiplex PCR, and TCRdb kept only the in-frame ones, dropping some. Of about 82,000 clones detected, around nine tenths appear once; the ten largest clones hold 2% to 2.5%. The source material was CD4+ or CD8+ T cells sorted from blood, sampled in a trial of the OX40 agonist ivuxolimab. These receptors all come from an adult with an advanced solid tumor such as melanoma, head and neck, liver or kidney cancer.

V usage is TRBV5-4 and J usage is TRBJ1-2; 12 positions match TRBD1. The CDR3 contains 17 residues. V trimming: 2 bases; J trimming: 3 bases; junction bases outside the gene matches: 8. Germline loops: CDR1 SGHNT, CDR2 YYREEE (reference sequence). The CDR3 DNA sequence: TGTGCCAGCAGCTTTGGGACAGGGGGCGGTCAATACTATGGCTACACCTTC. Translated, it gives CASSFGTGGGQYYGYTF.

The chain has TRBV28 and TRBJ1-2; 12 bases map to TRBD1. The CDR3 spans 15 residues. Per the germline V gene, CDR1 is MDHEN and CDR2 is SYDVKM. V was pared by 2 bases and J by 5 bases, with 3 bases of the junction left unmatched. The CDR3 here is CASSLGTGGVYGYTF. In DNA form, the CDR3 reads TGTGCCAGCAGTTTAGGGACAGGGGGCGTATATGGCTACACCTTC.

The chain uses TRBV19 and TRBJ1-2, with TRBD1 matching over 7 bases. The trim removed 5 bases at V and 4 bases at J, leaving 4 bases unmatched. The germline V gene has CDR1 LNHDA and CDR2 SQIVND (reference sequence). The CDR3 loop spans 13 amino acids. The CDR3 region has the DNA TGTGCCAGTAGTGAACAGGGGAGCTATGGCTACACCTTC. Protein product: CASSEQGSYGYTF.

J is TRBJ2-7 and V is TRBV6-6; 10 bases match TRBD1. The CDR3 has 15 residues. The junction had 7 bases not matched to a gene; V was cut back by 2 bases and J by 6 bases. In germline, CDR1 is MNHNY, CDR2 SVGAGI (reference sequence). The CDR3 spells CASSYPGQGTGEQYF. In DNA form, the CDR3 reads TGTGCCAGCAGTTACCCGGGACAGGGGACGGGCGAGCAGTACTTC.

This rearrangement joins TRBV27 to TRBJ2-6; tentative D call: TRBD2 (5 bases). V was trimmed by 5 bases and J by 2 bases, leaving 7 bases between them. CDR1 and CDR2 from the germline V gene are MNHEY and SMNVEV (reference sequence). This CDR3 is built from 14 residues. The CDR3 DNA reads as TGTGCCAGCAGTCGGGGTGCTGGGGCCAACGTCCTGACTTTC. This gives the protein CASSRGAGANVLTF.

This clone was seen a few times. The chain is built from TRBV10-3 and TRBJ1-5; 10 bases match TRBD1. Trimming at V came to 6 bases and at J to 4 bases, leaving 6 bases not matched to a gene. The germline V gene has CDR1 ENHRY and CDR2 SYGVKD. This CDR3 spans 15 amino acids. The CDR3 sequence is CAIRSGQGENQPQHF. The DNA for the CDR3 is TGTGCCATCAGATCTGGACAGGGGGAAAATCAGCCCCAGCATTTT.

The chain links TRBV28 to TRBJ2-3, with 8 bases aligning to TRBD2. The CDR3 is 14 residues long. V was pared by 3 bases and J by 4 bases, with 3 bases of the junction left unmatched. Germline V gives CDR1 MDHEN, CDR2 SYDVKM. The CDR3 DNA follows: TGTGCCAGCAGTTTTGGGCGGGAGGCAGATACGCAGTATTTT. Translated, it gives CASSFGREADTQYF. Complete variable domain (other parts from reference TRBV28 and TRBJ2-3): DVKVTQSSRYLVKRTGEKVFLECVQDMDHENMFWYRQDPGLGLRLIYFSYDVKMKEKGDIPEGYSVSREKKERFSLILESASTNQTSMYLCASSFGREADTQYFGPGTRLTVL.

The chain joins TRBV10-3 to TRBJ2-7; 8 bases agree with TRBD1. The trim removed 5 bases at V and 0 bases at J, leaving 9 bases unmatched. CDR1 and CDR2 (germline): ENHRY, SYGVKD. The CDR3 is 16 residues long. CDR3 nucleotide sequence: TGTGCCATCAGTTTACAGGGGGAAATTAGCTCCTACGAGCAGTACTTC. It specifies CAISLQGEISSYEQYF.

The J gene is TRBJ1-4, the V gene TRBV7-9; D uncertain. The CDR3 is made up of 17 amino acids. In germline, CDR1 is SEHNR, CDR2 FQNEAQ (reference sequence). V gave up 5 bases and J gave up 2 bases, with 18 bases separating them. Written as DNA, the CDR3 is TGTGCCAGCAGCCGAGGCACCGGGGATCGGACTAATGAAAAACTGTTTTTT. Its translation: CASSRGTGDRTNEKLFF.

The CDR3, as DNA: TGTGCCAGCAGTGTACAGGGGGAGGGAAAGAGATGCAATCAGCCCCAGCATTTT. Amino acids: CASSVQGEGKRCNQPQHF. This chain connects TRBV6-1 to TRBJ1-5; 8 bases map to TRBD1. This CDR3 contains 18 residues. Per germline, CDR1 MNHNS and CDR2 SASEGT. V lost 4 bases to trimming and J lost 2 bases; unmatched junction nucleotides: 13.

The chain has TRBV28 and TRBJ1-2, with 7 bases that match TRBD1. Losses at the gene ends were 5 bases for V and 2 bases for J; bases not matched to a gene: 5. Germline V lookup: CDR1 MDHEN, CDR2 SYDVKM. The CDR3 contains 14 residues. For the CDR3, the DNA is TGTGCCAGCAGTCCCGGACAGGAGAACTATGGCTACACCTTC. This codes for CASSPGQENYGYTF.

The chain uses TRBV7-3 and TRBJ2-6; no clear D. CDR1 and CDR2 from the germline V gene are SGHTA and FQGTGA. Trimming stripped 5 bases from V and 0 bases from J, with 17 bases between. The CDR3 length is 18 residues. CDR3: CASSIFSMVSSGANVLTF. The CDR3 nucleotides are TGTGCCAGCAGCATTTTCTCAATGGTTAGCTCTGGGGCCAACGTCCTGACTTTC. Based on the CDR3 plus reference TRBV7-3 and TRBJ2-6, the full variable domain is GAGVSQTPSNKVTEKGKYVELRCDPISGHTALYWYRQSLGQGPEFLIYFQGTGAADDSGLPNDRFFAVRPEGSVSTLKIQRTERGDSAVYLCASSIFSMVSSGANVLTFGAGSRLTVL.

This chain connects TRBV28 to TRBJ2-5; 12 positions agree with TRBD2. The CDR3 runs to 16 residues. Germline CDR1 MDHEN, CDR2 SYDVKM. Trimming at V came to 7 bases and at J to 5 bases, leaving 11 bases not matched to a gene. In nucleotides, the CDR3 is TGTGCCAGCACCAGGCTAGCGGGAGGGGAGTGGGAGACCCAGTACTTC. Translated, it gives CASTRLAGGEWETQYF.

The CDR3 DNA is TGTGCCAGCAGCCAAGGCGTTCTGACGGGAGTAGAAGAGACCCAGTACTTC. Translating it yields CASSQGVLTGVEETQYF. This rearrangement joins TRBV7-2 to TRBJ2-5, with a possible D match to TRBD2 (6 bases). CDR1 SGHTA and CDR2 FQGNSA come from the germline V gene. The V end lost 5 bases, the J end lost 3 bases, and 22 bases lay between the germline ends. CDR3 size: 17 residues. Complete variable domain (other parts from reference TRBV7-2 and TRBJ2-5): GAGVSQSPSNKVTEKGKDVELRCDPISGHTALYWYRQSLGQGLEFLIYFQGNSAPDKSGLPSDRFSAERTGGSVSTLTIQRTQQEDSAVYLCASSQGVLTGVEETQYFGPGTRLLVL.

This chain joins TRBV12-5 and TRBJ2-3; 7 positions match TRBD2. The CDR3 loop spans 17 amino acids. Per the germline V gene, CDR1 is LGHNT and CDR2 is FRNRAP. The V gene end was trimmed by 1 base and the J gene end by 0 bases; junction bases not matched to a gene: 7. The CDR3 is CASGLGLLSGSTDTQYF. The CDR3 nucleotides are TGTGCTAGTGGTTTGGGCCTCCTTAGCGGGAGCACAGATACGCAGTATTTT.

V and J are TRBV2 and TRBJ2-3; 8 bases map to TRBD1. Germline-derived CDR1 and CDR2 are SNHLY and FYNNEI. Trimming cost V 9 bases and J 3 bases; bases outside gene matches: 2. The CDR3 totals 12 residues. The DNA of the CDR3 is TGTGCCAGTGGACAGGGTACAGATACGCAGTATTTT. It is translated as CASGQGTDTQYF.

In this sample, this clone turned up once. This rearrangement joins TRBV28 to TRBJ2-3; perhaps TRBD1 as D (6 bases). V lost 5 bases, J lost 0 bases, and 12 bases lay in between. This CDR3 comprises 15 residues. Per germline, CDR1 MDHEN and CDR2 SYDVKM. CDR3 region: CASSPGTHSTDTQYF. For the CDR3, the DNA is TGTGCCAGCAGTCCCGGGACACACAGCACAGATACGCAGTATTTT.

This sequence joins TRBV29-1 and TRBJ2-2; no definite D call. The V and J ends lost 4 bases and 5 bases respectively, with 11 bases between them. CDR3 length equals 13 residues. CDR1 and CDR2 from the germline V gene are SQVTM and ANQGSEA. The CDR3 is CSVAQATTGELFF. DNA for the CDR3: TGCAGCGTTGCCCAGGCAACTACCGGGGAGCTGTTTTTT.

The rearrangement links TRBV19 to TRBJ1-1, with 9 nucleotides matching TRBD1. In germline, CDR1 is LNHDA, CDR2 SQIVND (reference sequence). This CDR3 region has 15 residues. The ends lost 4 bases at V and 4 bases at J; junction bases unmatched: 7. CDR3 nucleotide sequence: TGTGCCAGTAGTAGACAGGGGGGAGTGGGCACTGAAGCTTTCTTT. Its translation is CASSRQGGVGTEAFF.

This chain joins TRBV10-3 and TRBJ2-7; 11 bases map to TRBD2. Trimming cost V 0 bases and J 2 bases; bases outside gene matches: 15. Looked up from germline, CDR1 is ENHRY and CDR2 is SYGVKD. The CDR3 loop spans 20 amino acids. CDR3 DNA sequence: TGTGCCATCAGTGAGTCGATTGGGACTAGCGGTAGAGGAACACCCTACGAGCAGTACTTC. This translates into CAISESIGTSGRGTPYEQYF.

The table lists this clone with a count of one. This chain links TRBV19 with TRBJ2-1; the match to TRBD2 covers 14 bases. Germline CDR1 and CDR2: LNHDA and SQIVND (reference sequence). The CDR3 consists of 17 residues. V shed 5 bases, J shed 6 bases, and the junction held 9 bases outside the gene matches. CDR3 amino acids: CASSAPGTSGSSNEQFF. The CDR3, as DNA: TGTGCCAGTAGTGCACCCGGGACTAGCGGGAGTAGCAATGAGCAGTTCTTC.

The chain uses TRBV11-3 and TRBJ2-1; 10 bases line up with TRBD2. With 2 bases clipped from V and 5 bases from J, the junction kept 6 bases outside the gene matches. The V gene's germline CDR1 is SGHNT and CDR2 YENEEA. This CDR3 comprises 16 residues. The CDR3 spells CASSLQGTSANNEQFF. DNA for the CDR3: TGTGCCAGCAGCTTACAGGGGACTAGCGCCAACAATGAGCAGTTCTTC.

CDR3 sequence (DNA): TGTGCCAGCAGTGGCACGGGGACGTATAGCAATCAGCCCCAGCATTTT. This sequence encodes CASSGTGTYSNQPQHF. The chain combines TRBV6-1 with TRBJ1-5; D perhaps matches TRBD1 (5 bases). The CDR3 sequence is 16 residues long. V was trimmed by 4 bases and J by 0 bases, leaving 13 bases between them. CDR1 and CDR2 from the germline V gene are MNHNS and SASEGT.

V usage is TRBV2 and J usage is TRBJ2-1; 8 bases agree with TRBD1. Germline loops: CDR1 SNHLY, CDR2 FYNNEI. CDR3 size: 15 residues. V shed 5 bases and J 0 bases; nucleotides not matched to a gene: 3. CDR3 sequence reads: CASSTGGSSYNEQFF. The CDR3 nucleotides are TGTGCCAGCAGTACAGGGGGAAGCTCCTACAATGAGCAGTTCTTC.

This clone was detected once. V and J are TRBV7-2 and TRBJ1-4; D is perhaps TRBD1 (6 bases). The germline V and J ends were trimmed by 6 bases and 7 bases, with 12 bases remaining between them. The CDR3 runs to 13 residues. Germline V gene data show CDR1 as SGHTA and CDR2 as FQGNSA. The DNA of the CDR3 is TGTGCCAGCAGTACAGGGCTTGGTGAAAAACTGTTTTTT. Translation gives CASSTGLGEKLFF.

A note on this clone: In the same sample, other DNA sequences code for this CDR3. The chain uses TRBV29-1 and TRBJ2-5; 10 bases fit TRBD1. Germline V lookup: CDR1 SQVTM, CDR2 ANQGSEA. With V trimmed by 6 bases and J by 7 bases, 8 bases remained unmatched. The CDR3 is 13 residues long. Here the CDR3 reads CSVAGQGRGTQYF. As DNA, the CDR3 is TGCAGCGTGGCGGGACAGGGGCGAGGGACCCAGTACTTC.

V and J are TRBV9 and TRBJ2-6; tentatively, D is TRBD1 (5 bases). CDR1 SGDLS and CDR2 YYNGEE come from the germline V gene. This CDR3 has 16 amino acids. Trimming stripped 1 base from V and 2 bases from J, with 10 bases between. CDR3 nucleotide sequence: TGTGCCAGCAGCGTACAGGGTAACCCTGGGGCCAACGTCCTGACTTTC. Protein sequence: CASSVQGNPGANVLTF.

The genes are TRBV2 and TRBJ2-1; 7 nucleotides align to TRBD2. V trimming: 7 bases; J trimming: 6 bases; junction bases outside the gene matches: 6. Germline CDR1 SNHLY, CDR2 FYNNEI. The length of the CDR3 is 13 residues. The CDR3: CASIRLAPNEQFF. CDR3 DNA: TGTGCCAGCATAAGACTAGCCCCCAATGAGCAGTTCTTC.

The rearrangement joins TRBV5-6 to TRBJ1-3; no clear D. The germline V and J ends were trimmed by 1 base and 3 bases, with 2 bases remaining between them. Germline values: CDR1 SGHDT, CDR2 YYEEEE. The CDR3 covers 12 residues. CDR3 residues: CASSLLGNTIYF. In DNA, the CDR3 is TGTGCCAGCAGCTTGCTTGGAAACACCATATATTTT.

The table lists this clone with a count of one. The chain recombines TRBV6-5 with TRBJ2-3; possibly TRBD1 for D (5 bases). The CDR3 spans 14 residues. V gave up 5 bases and J gave up 10 bases, with 19 bases separating them. CDR1 and CDR2 from the germline V gene are MNHEY and SVGAGI. The CDR3 spells CASSRGGGEGAQYF. As DNA, the CDR3 is TGTGCCAGCAGTCGTGGTGGTGGGGAAGGGGCGCAGTATTTT.